One and the same sample provided the 7 T cell receptor beta chains below, sequenced in a study of blood T cell repertoires in COVID-19. The assay was immunoSEQ multiplex PCR, and TCRdb's table has in-frame clones only and misses some. The table includes 200,000 to 250,000 clones, around 82% detected once. The sample was peripheral blood. The receptors were gathered from a woman older than 75 with acute or convalescent COVID-19.

V and J are TRBV19 and TRBJ2-1, with 8 bases fitting TRBD2. This CDR3 comprises 16 residues. CDR1 and CDR2 from the germline V gene are LNHDA and SQIVND (reference sequence). V was clipped by 4 bases and J by 8 bases; unmatched bases: 13. The CDR3 nucleotides are TGTGCCAGTAGTAAGAGCCCCCGGGGGGGATTCGATGAGCAGTTCTTC. Its protein product is CASSKSPRGGFDEQFF.

The CDR3, as DNA: TGTGCCAGTAGGGGACAGGGGGTCCGCGAGCAGTACTTC. Translating gives CASRGQGVREQYF. The chain is built from TRBV19 and TRBJ2-7, with 11 positions matching TRBD1. The CDR3 extends over 13 amino acids. The trim removed 6 bases at V and 6 bases at J, leaving 4 bases unmatched. Looked up from germline, CDR1 is LNHDA and CDR2 is SQIVND (reference sequence).

The chain recombines TRBV19 with TRBJ1-5; 9 bases agree with TRBD1. Trimming took 7 bases from V and 7 from J; bases not matched to a gene: 8. This CDR3 spans 14 amino acids. CDR1 is LNHDA and CDR2 is SQIVND in the germline V gene (reference sequence). The CDR3 spells CASTNTGGSQPQHF. The CDR3 bases are TGTGCCAGTACCAATACAGGGGGCAGCCAGCCCCAGCATTTT.

The chain links TRBV7-2 to TRBJ1-1; D is perhaps TRBD1 (5 bases). Between the trimmed V and J ends, which lost 2 bases and 0 bases, there was a span of 10 bases. The length of the CDR3 is 15 residues. The germline V gene encodes CDR1 SGHTA and CDR2 FQGNSA. CDR3 coding DNA: TGTGCCAGCAGCTTATTACGACAGATGAACACTGAAGCTTTCTTT. It is translated as CASSLLRQMNTEAFF.

The chain recombines TRBV7-8 with TRBJ2-1, with D possibly being TRBD2 (7 bases). V was pared by 5 bases and J by 4 bases, with 18 bases between. Per germline, CDR1 SGHVS and CDR2 FQNEAQ. CDR3 length: 16 amino acids. The CDR3 nucleotides read TGTGCCAGCAGCCTCACAAGGGGGGGGAAGTACAATGAGCAGTTCTTC. Its translation is CASSLTRGGKYNEQFF.

The chain recombines TRBV7-9 with TRBJ1-1, with 9 bases fitting TRBD1. The germline CDR1 and CDR2 sequences are SEHNR and FQNEAQ (reference sequence). The CDR3 extends over 15 amino acids. Trimming took 3 bases from V and 3 from J; bases not matched to a gene: 5. CDR3 amino acids: CASSFWDREYTEAFF. The DNA for the CDR3 is TGTGCCAGCAGCTTTTGGGACAGGGAGTACACTGAAGCTTTCTTT. Filled out from reference TRBV7-9 and TRBJ1-1, the complete variable domain reads DTGVSQNPRHKITKRGQNVTFRCDPISEHNRLYWYRQTLGQGPEFLTYFQNEAQLEKSRLLSDRFSAERPKGSFSTLEIQRTEQGDSAMYLCASSFWDREYTEAFFGQGTRLTVV.

The V and J genes are TRBV25-1 and TRBJ1-2; D is possibly TRBD1 (5 bases). The CDR3 covers 13 residues. The V gene's germline CDR1 is MGHDK and CDR2 SYGVNS. The V end lost 4 bases, the J end lost 5 bases, and 11 bases lay between the germline ends. CDR3 DNA sequence: TGTGCCAGCAGTGTAGGGGCCAAATATGGCTACACCTTC. This encodes CASSVGAKYGYTF.